A single sample is the source of the 10 T cell receptor beta chains below, sequenced in a study of blood T cell repertoires in COVID-19. Produced via immunoSEQ multiplex PCR; TCRdb's table is partial and in-frame only. The data contain around 320,000 clones, about nine tenths of them singletons. Sequenced material: PBMCs or T cells enriched from blood (not recorded which). Every receptor here comes from a woman in her fifties or sixties who had been exposed to COVID-19.

This chain joins TRBV28 and TRBJ1-5, with unresolved D. The V gene's germline CDR1 is MDHEN and CDR2 SYDVKM. The length of the CDR3 is 12 residues. Trimming took off 5 bases at V and 5 bases at J, with 7 bases between the two ends. Here the CDR3 DNA reads TGTGCCAGCAGTATACAGCATCAGCCCCAGCATTTT. As protein: CASSIQHQPQHF.

As concerns this clone: Within the sample, other DNA sequences also encode this same CDR3. The chain uses TRBV5-1 and TRBJ1-5; 8 nucleotides align to TRBD1. With V trimmed by 2 bases and J by 6 bases, 4 bases remained unmatched. This CDR3 contains 14 residues. From germline, CDR1 is SGHRS and CDR2 YFSETQ. The CDR3 DNA reads as TGCGCCAGCAGCTTAGGACAGGGAGGTCAGCCCCAGCATTTT. Translated, it gives CASSLGQGGQPQHF. The full variable domain, with the rest looked up from reference TRBV5-1 and TRBJ1-5, is KAGVTQTPRYLIKTRGQQVTLSCSPISGHRSVSWYQQTPGQGLQFLFEYFSETQRNKGNFPGRFSGRQFSNSRSEMNVSTLELGDSALYLCASSLGQGGQPQHFGDGTRLSIL.

In its sample, this clone was seen once. The rearrangement links TRBV5-1 to TRBJ2-5; TRBD2 matches at 7 bases. After removal of 2 bases from V and 5 bases from J, the junction contained 6 bases not matched to a gene. This CDR3 region has 14 residues. Germline V gives CDR1 SGHRS, CDR2 YFSETQ. CDR3 nucleotide sequence: TGCGCCAGCAGCTTCGTACTAGCGCCGGAGACCCAGTACTTC. It is translated as CASSFVLAPETQYF.

This clone was found once. The chain joins TRBV5-1 to TRBJ2-2, with 7 bases lining up with TRBD1. The CDR3 is 15 residues long. V was pared by 5 bases and J by 2 bases, with 6 bases of the junction left unmatched. The germline CDR1 and CDR2 sequences are SGHRS and YFSETQ. For the CDR3, the DNA is TGCGCCAGCAGACCCGGGACAGTTAACACCGGGGAGCTGTTTTTT. This sequence encodes CASRPGTVNTGELFF.

This chain joins TRBV24-1 and TRBJ2-1; 9 bases align to TRBD1. From germline, CDR1 is KGHDR and CDR2 SFDVKD. V shed 1 base and J 7 bases; nucleotides not matched to a gene: 10. The CDR3 has 17 amino acids. The CDR3 spells CATSDFLILDRGNEQFF. The CDR3 nucleotides read TGTGCCACCAGTGATTTTCTGATTTTGGACAGGGGAAATGAGCAGTTCTTC.

The chain recombines TRBV19 with TRBJ1-3; no definite D call. The V and J ends lost 5 bases and 0 bases respectively, with 5 bases between them. The CDR3 length is 13 residues. Per germline, CDR1 LNHDA and CDR2 SQIVND (reference sequence). In nucleotides, the CDR3 is TGTGCCAGTAGTGTATCCTCTGGAAACACCATATATTTT. This sequence encodes CASSVSSGNTIYF.

J is TRBJ2-3 and V is TRBV7-9; D is perhaps TRBD1 (6 bases). In germline, CDR1 is SEHNR, CDR2 FQNEAQ (reference sequence). The CDR3 loop spans 15 amino acids. V lost 1 base and J 3 bases, leaving 11 bases between the germline ends. The CDR3 nucleotides are TGTGCCAGCAGCTTAGTGACAGGTACTACAGATACGCAGTATTTT. Residues: CASSLVTGTTDTQYF.

Only one count was recorded for this clone. The chain carries TRBV6-5 and TRBJ1-1; D ambiguous. This CDR3 spans 14 amino acids. With 6 bases removed from V and 3 bases from J, the gap between germline ends came to 14 bases. The germline V gene has CDR1 MNHEY and CDR2 SVGAGI. CDR3 coding DNA: TGTGCCAGCAGCATACTCTCGGGTGACACTGAAGCTTTCTTT. Encoded protein: CASSILSGDTEAFF.

The count of this clone is one. The chain links TRBV28 to TRBJ1-5; 8 bases agree with TRBD1. CDR1 MDHEN and CDR2 SYDVKM come from the germline V gene. Germline trimming cut 6 bases from V and 1 base from J; bases unmatched to any gene: 5. This CDR3 spans 15 amino acids. The CDR3: CASSLTGDSNQPQHF. The CDR3 DNA is TGTGCCAGCAGCCTGACAGGGGACAGCAATCAGCCCCAGCATTTT. The full variable domain, its missing parts supplied by reference TRBV28 and TRBJ1-5, is DVKVTQSSRYLVKRTGEKVFLECVQDMDHENMFWYRQDPGLGLRLIYFSYDVKMKEKGDIPEGYSVSREKKERFSLILESASTNQTSMYLCASSLTGDSNQPQHFGDGTRLSIL.

V is TRBV4-1 and J is TRBJ1-4; no definite D call. Per the germline V gene, CDR1 is MGHRA and CDR2 is YSYEKL. Trimming took 1 base from V and 3 from J, leaving 6 bases between them. The CDR3 is 14 residues long. CDR3 sequence reads: CASSQVQSNEKLFF. CDR3 nucleotides: TGCGCCAGCAGCCAAGTACAGTCTAATGAAAAACTGTTTTTT.